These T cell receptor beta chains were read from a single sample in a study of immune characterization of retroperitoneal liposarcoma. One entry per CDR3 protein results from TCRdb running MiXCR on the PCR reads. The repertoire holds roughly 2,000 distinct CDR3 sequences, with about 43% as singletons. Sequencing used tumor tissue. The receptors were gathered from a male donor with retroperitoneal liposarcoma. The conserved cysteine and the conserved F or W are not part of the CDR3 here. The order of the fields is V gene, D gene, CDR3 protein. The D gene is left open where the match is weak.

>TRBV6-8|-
ASSDESSVSYNEQF
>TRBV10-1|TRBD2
ASSETPRTSLSNEQF
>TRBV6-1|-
ASSVVYEQY
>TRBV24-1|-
ATSAGTTNNEQY
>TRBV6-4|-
ASSDKATNTGELF
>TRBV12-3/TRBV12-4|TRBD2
ASSQTLLAGVQETQY
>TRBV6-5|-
ASSYSPASPPDTQY
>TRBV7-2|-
ASSLYASGDGAYEQF
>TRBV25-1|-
ASSDGADPYNEQF
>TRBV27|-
ASSLRGRSTDTQY
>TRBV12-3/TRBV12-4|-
ASSQSGVGYGNEQF
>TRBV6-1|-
ASSEGAGGSSYNEQY
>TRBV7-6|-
ASSLTRLPYNEQY
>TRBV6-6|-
ASSYSAQETQY
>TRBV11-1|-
ASSTTSGGSMSYEQF
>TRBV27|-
ASSVRGKEYEQY
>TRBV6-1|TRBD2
ASSAGTIYEQF
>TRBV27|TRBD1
ASSSSGTDYEQY
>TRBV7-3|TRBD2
ASSSRTSGEQF
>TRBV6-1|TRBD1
ASHRGYEKLF
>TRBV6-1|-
ASSVSWGQETQF
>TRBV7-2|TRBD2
ASSLGVGGGVTDTQY
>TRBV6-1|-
ASSSGSRSLNTGELF
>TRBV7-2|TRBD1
ASSLRTGNQETQY
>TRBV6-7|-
ASHPEQF
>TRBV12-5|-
ASGLADTQY
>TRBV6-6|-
ASSYSTREPTDTQY
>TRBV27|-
ASRLRGARVQAGEVEQY
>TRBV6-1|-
ASSEGGTLETQF
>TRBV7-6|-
ATTSIYEQY
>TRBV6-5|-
ASSLRAVETQF
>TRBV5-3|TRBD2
ARSSIHSGRAYPNTGELF
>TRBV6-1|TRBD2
ASSGLTSGNYEQF
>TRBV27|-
ASSFLGVNTEAF
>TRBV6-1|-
ASSEYALASSYEQY
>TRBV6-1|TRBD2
ASTVGGPHNEQF
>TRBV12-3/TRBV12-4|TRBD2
ASSFLTSGRNYNEQF
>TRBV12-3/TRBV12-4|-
ATPVWGNTDTQY
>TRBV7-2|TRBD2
ASSLKPSGTHEQY
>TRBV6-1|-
ASSLSRTTDTQY
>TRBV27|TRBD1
ASSLGTGEQF
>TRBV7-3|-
ASSSRGGIFNTGELF
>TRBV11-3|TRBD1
ASSSTGGDTGELF
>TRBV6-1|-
ASSEMRDLKNQETQY
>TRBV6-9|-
ASSYLAESAYNEQY
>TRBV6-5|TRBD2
ASSPSGRAAYEQY
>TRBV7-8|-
ASSLGVSDYNEQF
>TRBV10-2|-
ASGRTVMNTEAF
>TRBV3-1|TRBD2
ASSQGSGSFDEQF
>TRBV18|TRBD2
ASSPPSGSDIQY
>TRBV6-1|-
ASAPSAYNEQF